This TCR beta chain was captured in a study of blood T cell repertoires in COVID-19. Looking at the study overall: The cDNA or gDNA used as material had been derived from T cells, B-cell-depleted T cells, or PBMCs.

Per the germline V gene, CDR1 is SGDLS and CDR2 is YYNGEE. The CDR3 is made up of 17 amino acids. The trim removed 0 bases at V and 6 bases at J, leaving 5 bases unmatched. The table came from immunoSEQ multiplex PCR; TCRdb's copy has only in-frame clones and leaves some out. The table includes some 45,000 clones, about 86% detected once. The sample taken for sequencing was peripheral blood. This clonotype was obtained from a man aged 70 or older with acute or convalescent COVID-19. This chain connects TRBV9 to TRBJ2-1; 14 bases align to TRBD2. The CDR3 loop reads CASSVGLAGGRFNEQFF. The CDR3 region has the DNA TGTGCCAGCAGCGTAGGACTAGCGGGGGGGCGATTCAATGAGCAGTTCTTC.